Sequencing of this TCR beta chain was carried out in a study of blood T cell repertoires in COVID-19. Study details: Some COVID-19 samples were acute and others convalescent; all came from the United States, Italy and Spain. Sources were T cells, B-cell-depleted T cells, or PBMCs; the material itself was cDNA or gDNA.

Patients of the Seattle cohort, enrolled during active infection, were followed longitudinally. V trimming: 3 bases; J trimming: 5 bases; junction bases outside the gene matches: 3. CDR3 length: 13 amino acids. Germline V gives CDR1 SGHAT, CDR2 FQNNGV. In the study's own analysis: For nucleated cells, counts were estimated from reference gene primer amplification. Profiled with immunoSEQ multiplex PCR; TCRdb holds only in-frame clones, not every one. That table supplies the V and J calls and clone size; D and trimming were determined from the DNA. Of 300,000 to 350,000 clones listed, 88% are singletons. This clone showed up just a few times.

This chain joins TRBV11-2 and TRBJ2-5; 7 bases fit TRBD1. The clonotype was recovered from a woman between 65 and 79 years old with COVID-19, enrolled during active disease. Specimen: peripheral blood. The CDR3 loop is CASSFLQGETQYF. CDR3 DNA sequence: TGTGCCAGCAGCTTTTTACAGGGGGAGACCCAGTACTTC.